The 14 T cell receptor beta chains reported below all come from one sample, sequenced in a study of T cells in localized non-small cell lung cancer. Data came from immunoSEQ multiplex PCR; TCRdb stores just in-frame clones and leaves some out. The sample shows about a thousand clones, approximately 23% of them seen only once. The specimen comprised normal lung tissue next to the tumor, sampled before any cancer treatment. These receptors all stem from a woman between 35 and 75 years old with stage III lung adenocarcinoma.

The chain's CDR3 is CAITLDSRNTIYF. Here the CDR3 DNA reads TGTGCCATTACCTTGGACAGCAGAAACACCATATATTTT. The chain joins TRBV6-8 to TRBJ1-3; D is possibly TRBD1 (6 bases). The CDR3 loop spans 13 amino acids. CDR1 is MNHGY, CDR2 SAAAGT, per germline. V lost 10 bases and J 5 bases, leaving 15 bases between the germline ends.

The chain has TRBV25-1 and TRBJ1-1; unclear D gene. The CDR3 is 12 amino acids. Trimming took off 1 base at V and 5 bases at J, with 5 bases between the two ends. Germline V CDR1 and CDR2: MGHDK, SYGVNS. In DNA, the CDR3 is TGTGCCAGCAGTGAATTGGGTACTGAAGCTTTCTTT. Translation: CASSELGTEAFF.

This clone was detected only a few times. The chain employs TRBV19 and TRBJ2-7; no clear D. The CDR3 has 12 amino acids. Germline CDR1 and CDR2: LNHDA and SQIVND (reference sequence). With 9 bases removed from V and 0 bases from J, the gap between germline ends came to 9 bases. CDR3 residues: CASSPGSYEQYF. CDR3 sequence (DNA): TGTGCCAGCTCGCCGGGCTCCTACGAGCAGTACTTC.

This chain links TRBV9 with TRBJ2-4; the match to TRBD2 covers 8 bases. With V trimmed by 5 bases and J by 0 bases, 4 bases remained unmatched. In germline, CDR1 is SGDLS, CDR2 YYNGEE. The CDR3 is 15 amino acids. For the CDR3, the DNA is TGTGCCAGCAGTGGGACTAGACTAGCCAAAAACATTCAGTACTTC. As protein: CASSGTRLAKNIQYF.

This clone was seen a few times. This chain links TRBV11-3 with TRBJ2-5, with 10 bases that match TRBD1. The CDR3 extends over 16 amino acids. Losses at the gene ends were 3 bases for V and 5 bases for J; bases not matched to a gene: 9. Germline lookup yields CDR1 SGHNT and CDR2 YENEEA. CDR3 nucleotides: TGTGCCAGCAGCTTGGTCCCGGGACAGGGGATGGAGACCCAGTACTTC. Translating gives CASSLVPGQGMETQYF.

The J gene is TRBJ2-1, the V gene TRBV14, with 9 bases matching TRBD1. CDR3 length: 18 amino acids. Germline trimming cut 0 bases from V and 8 bases from J; bases unmatched to any gene: 14. CDR1 SGHDN and CDR2 FVKESK come from the germline V gene. The CDR3 nucleotides read TGTGCCAGCAGCCAAGACCCCTTACAGGGGGCTTATGGGGATGAGCAGTTCTTC. This gives the protein CASSQDPLQGAYGDEQFF.

The chain couples TRBV29-1 to TRBJ2-3; D is undetermined. This CDR3 comprises 14 residues. Trimming took off 1 base at V and 2 bases at J, with 10 bases between the two ends. Per germline, CDR1 SQVTM and CDR2 ANQGSEA. CDR3 nucleotides: TGCAGCGTTGAAGTCGAACCGGTCACAGATACGCAGTATTTT. The encoded protein is CSVEVEPVTDTQYF.

This clone turned up a few times. The chain carries TRBV11-3 and TRBJ1-1, with D unclear. Germline assignment: CDR1 SGHNT and CDR2 YENEEA. The CDR3 is made up of 14 amino acids. Trimming cost V 2 bases and J 0 bases, with 7 bases left between them. The CDR3 sequence: CASSLPWLNTEAFF. For the CDR3, the DNA is TGTGCCAGCAGCTTACCCTGGTTGAACACTGAAGCTTTCTTT.

This chain uses TRBV9 with TRBJ1-5; 7 nucleotides match TRBD1. Germline CDR1 is SGDLS and CDR2 is YYNGEE. This CDR3 region has 15 residues. Trimming cost V 5 bases and J 7 bases; bases outside gene matches: 12. The CDR3 nucleotides read TGTGCCAGCAGGCCCGACAGGGTAGGCAGCCAGCCCCAGCATTTT. Protein: CASRPDRVGSQPQHF.

Sample share makes this clone large (0.1 to 1%). V gene TRBV6-8 combines with J gene TRBJ2-2; 9 nucleotides line up with TRBD2. Unmatched junction bases numbered 5, after V lost 6 bases and J lost 0 bases. Germline-derived CDR1 and CDR2 are MNHGY and SAAAGT. The CDR3 covers 16 residues. The CDR3 DNA sequence: TGTGCCAGCAGATCCCGGACTAGCGCGAACACCGGGGAGCTGTTTTTT. Its translation is CASRSRTSANTGELFF.

The chain carries TRBV14 and TRBJ1-6; D gene unclear. V was cut by 1 base and J by 7 bases, with 5 bases left in between. There are 13 residues in the CDR3. The germline V gene encodes CDR1 SGHDN and CDR2 FVKESK. The CDR3 is CASSQVGNSPLHF. The CDR3 DNA follows: TGTGCCAGCAGCCAAGTAGGAAATTCACCCCTCCACTTT.

For this clone: A junction boundary mismatches the germline segment, possibly from a read error. This rearrangement joins TRBV29-1 to TRBJ1-2; D not resolved. Germline CDR1 is SQVTM and CDR2 is ANQGSEA. There are 12 residues in the CDR3. The CDR3 protein is CSVKEEGSGYTF. For the CDR3, the DNA is TGCAGCGTTAAAGAGGAAGGGAGTGGCTACACCTTC.

This clone has only a few counts. J is TRBJ1-4 and V is TRBV9; possibly TRBD1 for D (5 bases). CDR3 size: 15 residues. V lost 4 bases and J 5 bases, leaving 15 bases between the germline ends. Looked up from germline, CDR1 is SGDLS and CDR2 is YYNGEE. CDR3 in DNA: TGTGCCAGCAGCCGGGAGGGCAGGGAAAATGAAAAACTGTTTTTT. Residues: CASSREGRENEKLFF. The entire variable domain, with the rest obtained from reference TRBV9 and TRBJ1-4, is as follows: DSGVTQTPKHLITATGQRVTLRCSPRSGDLSVYWYQQSLDQGLQFLIQYYNGEERAKGNILERFSAQQFPDLHSELNLSSLELGDSALYFCASSREGRENEKLFFGSGTQLSVL.

This clone is judged medium-sized. This chain joins TRBV6-8 and TRBJ2-1, with 12 bases aligning to TRBD2. Unmatched junction bases numbered 4, after V lost 5 bases and J lost 8 bases. Germline-derived CDR1 and CDR2 are MNHGY and SAAAGT. The CDR3 consists of 14 residues. The CDR3 sequence is CASSTGTSGYEQFF. The CDR3 region has the DNA TGTGCCAGCAGTACCGGGACTAGCGGGTATGAGCAGTTCTTC.